This is a list of T cell receptor beta chains from one sample in a study of T cells in Graves' hyperthyroidism and ophthalmopathy. A single record per CDR3 protein comes from TCRdb applying MiXCR to the multiplex PCR reads. In the table there are roughly 350,000 distinct CDR3 sequences, roughly 13% of which are singletons. Sequenced input: blood. These receptors were taken from a woman between 40 and 55 years old with Graves' ophthalmopathy. Each CDR3 is given with its conserved first and last residue. D genes are given only for firm matches. Clone sizes are given selectively: once, few, many, or a class where the clone is expanded.

>TRBV5-6|TRBJ1-2|-|many
CASSKKGLDYGYTF
TGTGCCAGCAGCAAAAAGGGACTGGACTATGGCTACACCTTC
>TRBV29-1|TRBJ1-1|TRBD1|many
CSVVGTGFEAFF
TGCAGCGTTGTGGGGACAGGGTTTGAAGCTTTCTTT
>TRBV6-1|TRBJ1-1|TRBD1|many
CASRYSGQGGTEAFF
TGTGCCAGCAGGTACTCCGGACAGGGCGGAACTGAAGCTTTCTTT
>TRBV2|TRBJ1-1|-|many
CASISTEAFF
TGTGCCAGCATCAGCACTGAAGCTTTCTTT
>TRBV6-2/TRBV6-3|TRBJ2-7|-|-
CATGGSSPYEQYF
TGTGCCACCGGGGGCTCATCCCCCTACGAGCAGTACTTC
>TRBV7-3|TRBJ2-1|TRBD2|-
CASSPTSGKYNEQFF
TGTGCCAGCAGCCCCACTAGCGGGAAATACAATGAGCAGTTCTTC
>TRBV5-6|TRBJ1-6|TRBD1|many
CASSRDRAFGSPLHF
TGTGCCAGCAGTCGTGACAGGGCTTTTGGCTCACCCCTCCACTTT
>TRBV30|TRBJ1-1|-|many
CAWGPGRVNTEAFF
TGTGCCTGGGGTCCGGGACGGGTGAACACTGAAGCTTTCTTT
>TRBV20-1|TRBJ1-1|-|many
CSASGGVAFF
TGCAGTGCTTCTGGGGGGGTTGCTTTCTTT
>TRBV12-3/TRBV12-4|TRBJ1-5|TRBD1|many
CASSLGVTGVGNQPQHF
TGTGCCAGCAGCCTAGGGGTGACAGGGGTTGGCAATCAGCCCCAGCATTTT
>TRBV27|TRBJ1-1|-|many
CASSLNKGSTEAFF
TGTGCCAGCAGCCTTAACAAGGGGTCCACTGAAGCTTTCTTT
>TRBV2|TRBJ1-2|-|few
CASSEQRSRDYGYTF
TGTGCCAGCAGTGAACAGAGGTCCAGGGACTATGGCTACACCTTC
>TRBV11-2|TRBJ2-7|-|many
CASSQSSGTYEQYF
TGTGCCAGCAGCCAAAGTAGCGGTACCTACGAGCAGTACTTC
>TRBV30|TRBJ2-7|-|few
CALDLRGGEQYF
TGTGCCTTAGACCTCCGAGGGGGCGAGCAGTACTTC